A selection of T cell receptor beta chains follows, all from one sample in a study of CD8 T cells in ankylosing spondylitis. Each CDR3 protein is one row after TCRdb ran MiXCR on the 5' RACE reads. The sample yields 270,000 or so distinct CDR3 sequences, 15% to 20% seen once. Material: blood, either unsorted or a sorted T cell fraction (not recorded which). These receptors were taken from a male donor with ankylosing spondylitis or in good health (not recorded which). The CDR3 runs from the conserved cysteine through the conserved F or W. The order of the fields is CDR3 length, V gene, D gene, clone size, J gene, CDR3 DNA, CDR3 protein. The D gene is left open where the match is weak. Clone size is shown for a subset of rows, as once, few, many or a class of expanded clone.

CDR3 length: 15; V gene: TRBV4-3; D gene: -; clone size: -; J gene: TRBJ2-2; CDR3 DNA: TGCGCCAGCAGCCGGCACCGAAGGGACACCGGGGAGCTGTTTTTT; CDR3 protein: CASSRHRRDTGELFF
CDR3 length: 15; V gene: TRBV15; D gene: -; clone size: few; J gene: TRBJ2-3; CDR3 DNA: TGTGCCACCAGCAGAGTAGCGGAGGGCACAGATACGCAGTATTTT; CDR3 protein: CATSRVAEGTDTQYF
CDR3 length: 16; V gene: TRBV20-1; D gene: TRBD2; clone size: -; J gene: TRBJ2-1; CDR3 DNA: TGCAGTGCTAGAGACCAAACTAGCGATCCCTACAATGAGCAGTTCTTC; CDR3 protein: CSARDQTSDPYNEQFF
CDR3 length: 13; V gene: TRBV10-3; D gene: -; clone size: -; J gene: TRBJ2-6; CDR3 DNA: TGTGCCACACTCGTTATGGGGGCCAACGTCCTGACTTTC; CDR3 protein: CATLVMGANVLTF
CDR3 length: 17; V gene: TRBV12-3/TRBV12-4; D gene: TRBD1; clone size: -; J gene: TRBJ1-3; CDR3 DNA: TGTGCCAGCAGACTGGGACAGGGAATATACTCTGGAAACACCATATATTTT; CDR3 protein: CASRLGQGIYSGNTIYF
CDR3 length: 13; V gene: TRBV10-3; D gene: -; clone size: -; J gene: TRBJ2-7; CDR3 DNA: TGTGCCATCGGTTTGCGGGACTCCTACGAGCAGTACTTC; CDR3 protein: CAIGLRDSYEQYF
CDR3 length: 18; V gene: TRBV29-1; D gene: -; clone size: -; J gene: TRBJ1-4; CDR3 DNA: TGCAGCGTTGAAAGAGGAGACAGTGGGGTTGCAACTAATGAAAAACTGTTTTTT; CDR3 protein: CSVERGDSGVATNEKLFF
CDR3 length: 19; V gene: TRBV5-1; D gene: -; clone size: few; J gene: TRBJ2-1; CDR3 DNA: TGCGCCAGCAGCCCGGGCAACGGTGGACGTCCAAGCTCCTACAATGAGCAGTTCTTC; CDR3 protein: CASSPGNGGRPSSYNEQFF
CDR3 length: 15; V gene: TRBV11-2; D gene: TRBD1; clone size: -; J gene: TRBJ2-5; CDR3 DNA: TGTGCCAGCAGCTCTCTAACAGGGGGCGACGAGACCCAGTACTTC; CDR3 protein: CASSSLTGGDETQYF
CDR3 length: 15; V gene: TRBV29-1; D gene: TRBD1; clone size: -; J gene: TRBJ1-1; CDR3 DNA: TGCAGCGTTGAAGCCTACAGGGGGCGCGACACTGAAGCTTTCTTT; CDR3 protein: CSVEAYRGRDTEAFF
CDR3 length: 13; V gene: TRBV5-1; D gene: -; clone size: -; J gene: TRBJ2-7; CDR3 DNA: TGCGCCAGCAGCGGGTCCCTAGTGAGCGAGCAGTACTTC; CDR3 protein: CASSGSLVSEQYF
CDR3 length: 13; V gene: TRBV15; D gene: -; clone size: few; J gene: TRBJ2-1; CDR3 DNA: TGTGCCACCAGCAGAGGCTCCGATAATGAGCAGTTCTTC; CDR3 protein: CATSRGSDNEQFF
CDR3 length: 16; V gene: TRBV6-5; D gene: TRBD2; clone size: few; J gene: TRBJ2-1; CDR3 DNA: TGTGCCAGCAGTTACTCCCCAGCGGGAGATCAGAATGAGCAGTTCTTC; CDR3 protein: CASSYSPAGDQNEQFF
CDR3 length: 11; V gene: TRBV12-3/TRBV12-4; D gene: -; clone size: -; J gene: TRBJ1-1; CDR3 DNA: TGTGCCAGCACCTCGACCGAGGAGGCTTTCTTT; CDR3 protein: CASTSTEEAFF
CDR3 length: 14; V gene: TRBV11-2; D gene: -; clone size: -; J gene: TRBJ2-5; CDR3 DNA: TGTGCCAGCAGCTTAGTACGAATGTCGGAGACCCAGTACTTC; CDR3 protein: CASSLVRMSETQYF
CDR3 length: 16; V gene: TRBV29-1; D gene: -; clone size: few; J gene: TRBJ2-7; CDR3 DNA: TGCAGCGTTGAAGTCCCGACACCGGGACTTTCCTACGAGCAGTACTTC; CDR3 protein: CSVEVPTPGLSYEQYF
CDR3 length: 13; V gene: TRBV29-1; D gene: TRBD1; clone size: few; J gene: TRBJ2-1; CDR3 DNA: TGCAGCGTTGACCGGGACAGGGGCAATGAGCAGTTCTTC; CDR3 protein: CSVDRDRGNEQFF
CDR3 length: 16; V gene: TRBV7-2; D gene: TRBD2; clone size: -; J gene: TRBJ2-1; CDR3 DNA: TGTGCCAGCAGCTACGAGGGTAGCGGGATAATCAATGAGCAGTTCTTC; CDR3 protein: CASSYEGSGIINEQFF
CDR3 length: 13; V gene: TRBV27; D gene: TRBD2; clone size: few; J gene: TRBJ2-1; CDR3 DNA: TGTGCCAGCAGCATCTTAGCGGGAGGAATTACGTTCTTC; CDR3 protein: CASSILAGGITFF
CDR3 length: 16; V gene: TRBV4-1; D gene: -; clone size: few; J gene: TRBJ2-5; CDR3 DNA: TGCGCCAGCAGCCAAGAAACAGGACAGTACCAAGAGACCCAGTACTTC; CDR3 protein: CASSQETGQYQETQYF
CDR3 length: 15; V gene: TRBV13; D gene: -; clone size: -; J gene: TRBJ2-3; CDR3 DNA: TGTGCCAGCAGCTCATCAGCCCAGGGAACAGATACGCAGTATTTT; CDR3 protein: CASSSSAQGTDTQYF
CDR3 length: 16; V gene: TRBV11-2; D gene: TRBD2; clone size: few; J gene: TRBJ2-7; CDR3 DNA: TGTGCCAGCAGGACTACTAGCGGGAGAACCTCCTACGAGCAGTACTTC; CDR3 protein: CASRTTSGRTSYEQYF
CDR3 length: 12; V gene: TRBV20-1; D gene: -; clone size: -; J gene: TRBJ1-2; CDR3 DNA: TGCAGTGCTAGAGACAGGGACTATGGCTACACCTTC; CDR3 protein: CSARDRDYGYTF
CDR3 length: 15; V gene: TRBV11-2; D gene: TRBD2; clone size: few; J gene: TRBJ2-7; CDR3 DNA: TGTGCCAGCAGCTTAGGAGCGGGAGCTCCATACGAGCAGTACTTC; CDR3 protein: CASSLGAGAPYEQYF
CDR3 length: 15; V gene: TRBV6-1; D gene: TRBD2; clone size: many; J gene: TRBJ2-5; CDR3 DNA: TGTGCCAGCAGTGAATTAGCGGGAGGGCAAGAGACCCAGTACTTC; CDR3 protein: CASSELAGGQETQYF
CDR3 length: 15; V gene: TRBV11-2; D gene: TRBD1; clone size: many; J gene: TRBJ2-1; CDR3 DNA: TGTGCCAGCAGCTTAGTAGGGACAGGAGACCCGGAGCAGTTCTTC; CDR3 protein: CASSLVGTGDPEQFF
CDR3 length: 16; V gene: TRBV12-3/TRBV12-4; D gene: TRBD2; clone size: many; J gene: TRBJ2-5; CDR3 DNA: TGTGCCAGCAGCAAAGGTGGACTAGCGGGAGAAGAGACCCAGTACTTC; CDR3 protein: CASSKGGLAGEETQYF
CDR3 length: 18; V gene: TRBV4-1; D gene: TRBD1; clone size: -; J gene: TRBJ2-7; CDR3 DNA: TGCGCCAGCAGCCAAGAAAGCTGGGGGACAGGGCCCTCCTACGAGCAGTACTTC; CDR3 protein: CASSQESWGTGPSYEQYF
CDR3 length: 19; V gene: TRBV2; D gene: -; clone size: few; J gene: TRBJ2-5; CDR3 DNA: TGTGCCAGCCCGCCGGCTAATCGTACCAGGGCCATCATACAAGAGACCCAGTACTTC; CDR3 protein: CASPPANRTRAIIQETQYF
CDR3 length: 14; V gene: TRBV6-1; D gene: -; clone size: -; J gene: TRBJ2-1; CDR3 DNA: TGTGCCAGCAGTGAAGGGGGGCCTTACAATGAGCAGTTCTTC; CDR3 protein: CASSEGGPYNEQFF
CDR3 length: 15; V gene: TRBV6-1; D gene: -; clone size: -; J gene: TRBJ2-3; CDR3 DNA: TGTGCCAGCAGCCAACAGGGTGGAAGCACAGATACGCAGTATTTT; CDR3 protein: CASSQQGGSTDTQYF
CDR3 length: 13; V gene: TRBV12-3/TRBV12-4; D gene: -; clone size: few; J gene: TRBJ2-1; CDR3 DNA: TGTGCCAGCACGCCCTCAGCGAACAATGAGCAGTTCTTC; CDR3 protein: CASTPSANNEQFF
CDR3 length: 17; V gene: TRBV29-1; D gene: TRBD1; clone size: few; J gene: TRBJ2-7; CDR3 DNA: TGCAGCGTTGCCGGGACAGGGGGCCACCATCTACCCTACGAGCAGTACTTC; CDR3 protein: CSVAGTGGHHLPYEQYF
CDR3 length: 16; V gene: TRBV7-3; D gene: TRBD1; clone size: -; J gene: TRBJ2-5; CDR3 DNA: TGTGCCAGCAGCCCCTCCGGACAGGGGGCATTGGAGACCCAGTACTTC; CDR3 protein: CASSPSGQGALETQYF
CDR3 length: 17; V gene: TRBV10-3; D gene: TRBD2; clone size: -; J gene: TRBJ2-5; CDR3 DNA: TGTGCCATCAGTGAGTCGGCTAGCGGGAGTCTGAGTGCGACCCAGTACTTC; CDR3 protein: CAISESASGSLSATQYF
CDR3 length: 15; V gene: TRBV9; D gene: -; clone size: once; J gene: TRBJ2-1; CDR3 DNA: TGTGCCTGCAGCGTCCGGGGAATGGGGAGCAATGAGCAGTTCTTC; CDR3 protein: CACSVRGMGSNEQFF
CDR3 length: 14; V gene: TRBV10-3; D gene: -; clone size: few; J gene: TRBJ1-6; CDR3 DNA: TGTGCCATCGGCTACCGGGCCAATAATTCACCCCTCCACTTT; CDR3 protein: CAIGYRANNSPLHF
CDR3 length: 13; V gene: TRBV14; D gene: -; clone size: few; J gene: TRBJ2-1; CDR3 DNA: TGTGCCAGCAGCCAAGACGGGGTCAATGAGCAGTTCTTC; CDR3 protein: CASSQDGVNEQFF
CDR3 length: 23; V gene: TRBV5-4; D gene: -; clone size: -; J gene: TRBJ2-6; CDR3 DNA: TGTGCCAGCAGCTTGGCCTCCCTCGGGTGGCGACAAGAGCGGCGTCCTGGGGCCAACGTCCTGACTTTC; CDR3 protein: CASSLASLGWRQERRPGANVLTF
CDR3 length: 15; V gene: TRBV4-3; D gene: -; clone size: -; J gene: TRBJ2-7; CDR3 DNA: TGCGCCAGCAGCCATGAACTAGCAGCGGGCTACGAGCAGTACTTC; CDR3 protein: CASSHELAAGYEQYF
CDR3 length: 15; V gene: TRBV3-1; D gene: -; clone size: many; J gene: TRBJ2-7; CDR3 DNA: TGTGCCAGCAGCCTGGGGGCATTTGAGGTCTACGAGCAGTACTTC; CDR3 protein: CASSLGAFEVYEQYF
CDR3 length: 12; V gene: TRBV7-9; D gene: -; clone size: -; J gene: TRBJ2-7; CDR3 DNA: TGTGCCAGCGGGGGACAAGTCTACGAGCAGTACTTC; CDR3 protein: CASGGQVYEQYF
CDR3 length: 14; V gene: TRBV4-3; D gene: -; clone size: once; J gene: TRBJ2-1; CDR3 DNA: TGCGCCAGCAGCCAAGACGATGGTGCCAATGAGCAGTTCTTC; CDR3 protein: CASSQDDGANEQFF
CDR3 length: 16; V gene: TRBV9; D gene: TRBD1; clone size: -; J gene: TRBJ2-5; CDR3 DNA: TGTGCCAGCAGCGACGGGGACAGGGGGCGGCAAGAGACCCAGTACTTC; CDR3 protein: CASSDGDRGRQETQYF
CDR3 length: 15; V gene: TRBV4-3; D gene: TRBD1; clone size: few; J gene: TRBJ1-5; CDR3 DNA: TGCGCCAGCAGCCACGGGACAGGGGTCGGTCAGCCCCAGCATTTT; CDR3 protein: CASSHGTGVGQPQHF
CDR3 length: 17; V gene: TRBV4-1; D gene: -; clone size: few; J gene: TRBJ2-1; CDR3 DNA: TGCGCCAGCAGCCAAGATCAAGGGAGAGGGGGGCAGGGTGAGCAGTTCTTC; CDR3 protein: CASSQDQGRGGQGEQFF
CDR3 length: 17; V gene: TRBV3-1; D gene: -; clone size: -; J gene: TRBJ2-2; CDR3 DNA: TGTGCCAGCAGTCGAGAGTTGGGGGCCGTGAACACCGGGGAGCTGTTTTTT; CDR3 protein: CASSRELGAVNTGELFF
CDR3 length: 13; V gene: TRBV28; D gene: -; clone size: many; J gene: TRBJ2-7; CDR3 DNA: TGTGCCAGCAGTACCCCGACAGGAAACGAGCAGTACTTC; CDR3 protein: CASSTPTGNEQYF
CDR3 length: 15; V gene: TRBV7-2; D gene: -; clone size: -; J gene: TRBJ2-1; CDR3 DNA: TGTGCCAGCAGCTTAAGTAGGCTCTCCTACAATGAGCAGTTCTTC; CDR3 protein: CASSLSRLSYNEQFF
CDR3 length: 14; V gene: TRBV29-1; D gene: -; clone size: -; J gene: TRBJ2-1; CDR3 DNA: TGCAGCGTTGAGAGACCACTTGGGTACAATGAGCAGTTCTTC; CDR3 protein: CSVERPLGYNEQFF
CDR3 length: 13; V gene: TRBV9; D gene: -; clone size: -; J gene: TRBJ2-1; CDR3 DNA: TGTGCCAGCAGCGTAGGGGACGTCAATGAGCAGTTCTTC; CDR3 protein: CASSVGDVNEQFF
CDR3 length: 15; V gene: TRBV9; D gene: -; clone size: few; J gene: TRBJ2-1; CDR3 DNA: TGTGCCAGCAGCGCCAGTACGAGCTCCTACAATGAGCAGTTCTTC; CDR3 protein: CASSASTSSYNEQFF